Listed below are T cell receptor beta chains from one sample, sequenced in a study of blood T cell repertoires in COVID-19. Libraries were prepared by immunoSEQ multiplex PCR; TCRdb keeps only in-frame clonotypes and omits some of them. The data hold 120,000 to 150,000 clones, with over 80% observed a single time. The specimen was peripheral blood. These receptors were obtained from a man aged 25 to 45 with COVID-19, enrolled during active disease. The CDR3 runs from the conserved cysteine through the conserved F or W.

>TRBJ1-3|TRBV5-6
CASSLRTGARSGNTIYF
>TRBJ2-3|TRBV18
CASSYTSGTSTDTQYF
>TRBJ2-5|TRBV5-4
CASSAGLAVHGTQYF
>TRBJ1-5|TRBV9
CASSGRQTGQPQHF
>TRBJ1-3|TRBV3-1/TRBV3-2
CASSQDRVGNTIYF
>TRBJ1-1|TRBV6-7
CASSYPPSEETEAFF
>TRBJ2-1|TRBV20-1
CSASSGPTYNEQFF
>TRBJ1-6|TRBV7-2
CASSLGQGISPLHF
>TRBJ1-2|TRBV27
CASAGRLGLNYGYTF
>TRBJ2-7|TRBV6-5
CASNLLAGGLYEQYF
>TRBJ1-4|TRBV28
CASRASANEKLFF
>TRBJ2-1|TRBV5-1
CASSLTSGRNNEQFF
>TRBJ2-3|TRBV4-3
CASSQDGSGGADTQYF
>TRBJ1-3|TRBV6-6
CASSPLSGNTIYF
>TRBJ1-3|TRBV6-6
CASSFDRGSSGNTIYF
>TRBJ2-1|TRBV4-3
CASSQRGGVMYNEQFF
>TRBJ2-2|TRBV9
CASSAGNIGAGELFF
>TRBJ2-1|TRBV24-1
CATSDGTGTWSGSSYNEQFF
>TRBJ2-7|TRBV5-1
CASIAGEGEQYF
>TRBJ1-2|TRBV28
CASKGARGYTF
>TRBJ2-7|TRBV29-1
CSVEVTGYEQYF
>TRBJ1-6|TRBV28
CASHEGSYNSPLHF
>TRBJ1-3|TRBV9
CASSVTGGSGNTIYF
>TRBJ1-5|TRBV23-1
CASSQSAKTRVRNQPQHF
>TRBJ1-1|TRBV5-6
CASSTGGTEAFF
>TRBJ1-1|TRBV27
CASRYRQGGYTSAFF
>TRBJ2-4|TRBV30
CAWSVGPARRKYF
>TRBJ2-3|TRBV2
CASSEGPGGTGYTDTQYF
>TRBJ2-1|TRBV5-5
CASSPARDSLYNEQFF
>TRBJ2-7|TRBV18
CASSPSLASHEQYF
>TRBJ2-7|TRBV6-2/TRBV6-3
CASSYPGTGSYEQYF
>TRBJ1-1|TRBV3-1/TRBV3-2
CASSPRDLFEAFF
>TRBJ1-1|TRBV6-1
CASSEVSGVGNTEAFF
>TRBJ2-1|TRBV11-3
CASSSPGRGNEQFF
>TRBJ1-2|TRBV19
CASSAHNRVVYGYTF
>TRBJ2-1|TRBV7-8
CASSRIRHPPPTMSSSTTPLGQFF
>TRBJ1-1|TRBV11-2
CASSLDLLREAFF
>TRBJ1-3|TRBV5-8
CASSQDRAGNTIYF